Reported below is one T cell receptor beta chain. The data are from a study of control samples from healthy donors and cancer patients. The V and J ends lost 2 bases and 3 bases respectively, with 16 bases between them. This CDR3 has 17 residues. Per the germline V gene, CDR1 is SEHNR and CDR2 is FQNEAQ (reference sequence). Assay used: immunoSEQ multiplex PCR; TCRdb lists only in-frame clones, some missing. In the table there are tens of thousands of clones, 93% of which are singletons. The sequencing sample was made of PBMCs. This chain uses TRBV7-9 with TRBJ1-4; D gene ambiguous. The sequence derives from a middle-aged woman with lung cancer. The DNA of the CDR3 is TGTGCCAGCAGCTTATTCACGGGAAGTAAGGCTAATGAAAAACTGTTTTTT. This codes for CASSLFTGSKANEKLFF.